This entry is about one T cell receptor (beta chain). Its target is unknown. CDR1 and CDR2 (germline): DFQATT, SNEGSKA (reference sequence). V lost 4 bases, J lost 7 bases, and 13 bases lay in between. CDR3 size: 12 residues. Random hexamers primed reverse transcription of about 0.45 to 1 ug RNA. Amplification of TCR beta CDR3 was carried out by immunoSEQ multiplex PCR, which covered 54 Vbeta and 13 Jbeta segments. TCRdb re-analysed the immunoSEQ multiplex PCR reads in MiXCR, keeping a single row per CDR3 protein. The sample carries some 190,000 distinct CDR3 sequences, roughly 94% recorded once. This record belongs to a study of CD8 T cells in Susac syndrome. It was healthy donors who served as the controls, matched for age and sex. Study-wide results and caveats: Only a relatively small number of individuals were included in the TCR sequencing and HLA analysis.

The sequenced sample was CD4+ T cells from PBMCs. The receptor was derived from a human donor in good health. The chain combines TRBV20-1 with TRBJ2-5, with no clear D. The CDR3 nucleotides are TGCAGTGCTACCGTACCCTTAGGGACCCAGTACTTC. The encoded protein is CSATVPLGTQYF.